This T cell receptor beta chain was sequenced in a study of CD8+CD57+ T cells in acquired aplastic anemia. Study results and caveats: Patients had under 30 CD8+ CDR3 sequences in common with controls (the shared set). Patients had CD8+CD57+ cells showing lower diversity than total CD4+ and CD8+ pools.

Germline V lookup: CDR1 SNHLY, CDR2 FYNNEI. V was cut by 8 bases and J by 1 base, with 13 bases left in between. The CDR3 contains 14 residues. This clonotype occurred a few times. Its antigen is undetermined. All patients picked for sequencing had shown, by flow cytometry, an expansion of CD8+CD57+ cells. With no exception, the patients had severe acquired aplastic anemia. All patients were therapy-naive when blood was sampled. Bead-based CD8+CD57+ cell enrichment yielded a mean 1.6 ug DNA. It was genomic DNA that served as the template for profiling TCR beta VDJ and CDR3. TCRdb fed the reads into MiXCR, producing one record per CDR3 protein. The data hold about 20,000 distinct CDR3 sequences, with 30% to 50% observed a single time.

Material: CD8+CD57+ T cells sorted from PBMCs. The subset denotes: bead-enriched CD8+CD57+ effector memory T cells from SAA patients. The receptor's source is a human donor with aplastic anemia. V usage is TRBV2 and J usage is TRBJ2-3; TRBD2 might be the D (5 bases). CDR3 in amino acids: CASEDYEGTDTQYF. The CDR3 bases are TGTGCCAGCGAAGACTACGAGGGCACAGATACGCAGTATTTT.